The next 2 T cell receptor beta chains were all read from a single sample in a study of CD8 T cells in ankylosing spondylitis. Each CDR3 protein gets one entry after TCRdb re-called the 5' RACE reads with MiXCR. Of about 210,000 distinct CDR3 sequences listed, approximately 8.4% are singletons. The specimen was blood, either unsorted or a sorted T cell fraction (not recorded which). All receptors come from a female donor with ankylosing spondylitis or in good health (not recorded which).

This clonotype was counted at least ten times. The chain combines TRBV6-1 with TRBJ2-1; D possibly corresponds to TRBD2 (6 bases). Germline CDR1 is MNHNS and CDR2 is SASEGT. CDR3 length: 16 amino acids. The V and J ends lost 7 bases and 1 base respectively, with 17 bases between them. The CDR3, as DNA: TGTGCCAGCACCCCCTGGAGGGGAGTTTCCTACAATGAGCAGTTCTTC. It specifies CASTPWRGVSYNEQFF.

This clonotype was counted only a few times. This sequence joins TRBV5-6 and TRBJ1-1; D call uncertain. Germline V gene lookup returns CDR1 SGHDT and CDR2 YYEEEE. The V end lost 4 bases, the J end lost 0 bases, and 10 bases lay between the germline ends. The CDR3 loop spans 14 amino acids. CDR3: CASSPQTMNTEAFF. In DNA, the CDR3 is TGTGCCAGCAGCCCACAGACCATGAACACTGAAGCTTTCTTT.